The 8 T cell receptor beta chains reported below all come from one sample, sequenced in a study of T cell repertoires and leukemia-associated antigens. No antigen is known for these receptors. MiXCR, run by TCRdb on the 5' RACE reads, gives a single entry per CDR3 protein. This sample carries about 9,800 distinct CDR3 sequences, approximately 40% of them seen once, and the ten largest clones take approximately 60%. The specimen was CD3+ T cells sorted from blood and cultured. All receptors come from a female donor in good health.

This clonotype came up many times. This chain uses TRBV12-3 or TRBV12-4 with TRBJ2-1, with D unresolved. The CDR3 length is 11 residues. V was pared by 1 base and J by 12 bases, with 7 bases between. The CDR3 DNA follows: TGTGCCAGCAGTTTAGGGGTCGGGCAGTTCTTC. Translating gives CASSLGVGQFF.

This clonotype is deemed medium-sized. This chain links TRBV12-3 or TRBV12-4 with TRBJ2-7; no firm D call. The CDR3 length is 12 residues. Trimming shortened V by 3 bases and J by 3 bases, and 6 bases separated the two germline ends. The CDR3 region has the DNA TGTGCCAGCAGTTTGTGGGTCTACGAGCAGTACTTC. As protein: CASSLWVYEQYF.

The chain uses TRBV5-4 and TRBJ1-3; possibly TRBD1 for D (5 bases). V lost 3 bases and J lost 4, with 11 bases in between. The CDR3 is made up of 14 amino acids. The germline V gene has CDR1 SGHNT and CDR2 YYREEE (reference sequence). The CDR3 DNA reads as TGTGCCAGCAGCTCCGGAGGGGCAGGAAACACCATATATTTT. Amino acid sequence: CASSSGGAGNTIYF.

The chain recombines TRBV7-9 with TRBJ2-1; 9 bases are shared with TRBD2. This CDR3 region has 14 residues. J was trimmed by 8 bases and V by 3 bases; bases with no gene match: 5. Looked up from germline, CDR1 is SEHNR and CDR2 is FQNEAQ (reference sequence). CDR3 protein: CASSFWTSVDEQFF. The CDR3 DNA follows: TGTGCCAGCAGCTTCTGGACTAGCGTCGATGAGCAGTTCTTC.

This rearrangement joins TRBV25-1 to TRBJ2-5; either TRBD1 or TRBD2 may supply D (5 bases each). Trimming removed 3 bases at V and 4 bases at J, with 12 bases between. The CDR3 sequence is 14 residues long. In germline, CDR1 is MGHDK, CDR2 SYGVNS. CDR3 DNA: TGTGCCAGCAGTGAGATAGCCGGGGCAGAGACCCAGTACTTC. This sequence encodes CASSEIAGAETQYF.

In regard to this clonotype: The junction does not match germline at one end; this may be a read error. This sequence joins TRBV5-1 and TRBJ1-1; D call uncertain. CDR1 and CDR2 (germline): SGHRS, YFSETQ. The CDR3 has 15 residues. The CDR3 is CVSSLEFATNTEAFF. The DNA for the CDR3 is TGCGTCAGCAGCTTGGAGTTCGCAACTAACACTGAAGCTTTCTTT. Supplemented by reference TRBV5-1 and TRBJ1-1, the full variable domain reads KAGVTQTPRYLIKTRGQQVTLSCSPISGHRSVSWYQQTPGQGLQFLFEYFSETQRNKGNFPGRFSGRQFSNSRSEMNVSTLELGDSALYLCVSSLEFATNTEAFFGQGTRLTVV.

This rearrangement joins TRBV4-2 to TRBJ1-2; possible D gene TRBD1, 6 bases. V was clipped by 3 bases and J by 13 bases, with 18 bases between them. The CDR3 contains 13 residues. Per germline, CDR1 LGHNA and CDR2 YNFKEQ. The CDR3 region is CASSHLPEGGSTF. Written as DNA, the CDR3 is TGTGCCAGCAGCCATCTCCCCGAGGGGGGGTCCACCTTC.

The V and J genes are TRBV7-2 and TRBJ2-3; a possible D gene is TRBD2 (6 bases). This CDR3 has 15 residues. The germline CDR1 and CDR2 sequences are SGHTA and FQGNSA. V gave up 1 base and J gave up 0 bases, with 8 bases separating them. The CDR3 loop reads CASSLGGRSTDTQYF. The CDR3 DNA reads as TGTGCCAGCAGCTTAGGGGGGAGGAGCACAGATACGCAGTATTTT.